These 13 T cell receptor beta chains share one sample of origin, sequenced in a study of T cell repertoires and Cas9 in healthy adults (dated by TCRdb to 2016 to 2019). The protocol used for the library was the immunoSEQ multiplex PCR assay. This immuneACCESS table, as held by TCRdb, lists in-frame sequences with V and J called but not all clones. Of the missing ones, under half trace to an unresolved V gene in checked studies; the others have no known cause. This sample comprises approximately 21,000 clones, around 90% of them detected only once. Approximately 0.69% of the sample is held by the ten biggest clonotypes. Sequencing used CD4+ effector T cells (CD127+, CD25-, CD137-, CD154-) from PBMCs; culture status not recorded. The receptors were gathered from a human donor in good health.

CDR3 sequence (DNA): TGTGCCAGCAGGGCCCCACCGGTAGCCAAAAACATTCAGTACTTC. Protein sequence: CASRAPPVAKNIQYF. This chain links TRBV2 with TRBJ2-4, with no clear D. V was pared by 6 bases and J by 0 bases, with 12 bases between. This CDR3 has 15 amino acids. CDR1 is SNHLY, CDR2 FYNNEI, per germline.

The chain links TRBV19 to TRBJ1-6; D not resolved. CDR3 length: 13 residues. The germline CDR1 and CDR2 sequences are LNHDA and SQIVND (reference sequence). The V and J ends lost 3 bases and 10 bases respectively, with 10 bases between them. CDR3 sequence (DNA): TGTGCCAGTAGTATTCAGGTCGCATCACCCCTCCACTTT. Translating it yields CASSIQVASPLHF.

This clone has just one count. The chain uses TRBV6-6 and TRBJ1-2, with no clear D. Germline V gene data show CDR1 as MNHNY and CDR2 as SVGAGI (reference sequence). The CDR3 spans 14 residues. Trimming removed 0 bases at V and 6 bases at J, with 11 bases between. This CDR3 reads CASSYSPDPHGYTF. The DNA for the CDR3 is TGTGCCAGCAGTTACTCTCCAGACCCCCATGGCTACACCTTC.

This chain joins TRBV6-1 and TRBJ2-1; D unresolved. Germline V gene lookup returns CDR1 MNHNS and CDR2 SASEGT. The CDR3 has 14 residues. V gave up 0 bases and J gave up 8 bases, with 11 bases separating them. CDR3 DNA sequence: TGTGCCAGCAGTGAAGCCCCCAGTGTGTATGAGCAGTTCTTC. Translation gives CASSEAPSVYEQFF.

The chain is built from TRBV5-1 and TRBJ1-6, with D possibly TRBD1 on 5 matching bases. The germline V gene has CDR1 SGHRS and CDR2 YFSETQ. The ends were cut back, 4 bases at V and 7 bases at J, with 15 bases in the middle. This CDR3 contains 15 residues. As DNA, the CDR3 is TGCGCCAGCAGCCTCGGCCGGGACCCCAATTCACCCCTCCACTTT. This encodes CASSLGRDPNSPLHF.

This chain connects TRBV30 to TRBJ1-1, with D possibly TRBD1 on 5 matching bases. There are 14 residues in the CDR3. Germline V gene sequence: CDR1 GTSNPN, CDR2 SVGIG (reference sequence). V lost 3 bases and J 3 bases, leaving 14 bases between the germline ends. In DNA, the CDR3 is TGTGCCTGGAGGTGGGGGGGTGTGGACACTGAAGCTTTCTTT. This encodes CAWRWGGVDTEAFF.

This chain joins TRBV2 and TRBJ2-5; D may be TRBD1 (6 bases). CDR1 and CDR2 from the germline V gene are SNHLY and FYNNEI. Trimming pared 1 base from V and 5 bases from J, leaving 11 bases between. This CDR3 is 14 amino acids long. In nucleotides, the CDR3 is TGTGCCAGCAGTGAAGAACAGGGTTATGAGACCCAGTACTTC. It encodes CASSEEQGYETQYF.

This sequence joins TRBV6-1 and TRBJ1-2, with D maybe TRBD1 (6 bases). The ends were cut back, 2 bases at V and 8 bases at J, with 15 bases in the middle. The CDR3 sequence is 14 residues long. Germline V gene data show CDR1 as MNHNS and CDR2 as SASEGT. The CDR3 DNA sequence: TGTGCCAGCAGTGAATCGGGACAACTATTAGGCTACACCTTC. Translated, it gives CASSESGQLLGYTF.

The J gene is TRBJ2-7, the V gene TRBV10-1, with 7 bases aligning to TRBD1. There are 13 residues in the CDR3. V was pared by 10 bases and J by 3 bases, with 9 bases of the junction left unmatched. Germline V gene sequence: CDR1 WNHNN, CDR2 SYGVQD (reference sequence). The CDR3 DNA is TGCGCCACTCAAAGACAGGGTCACTACGAGCAGTACTTC. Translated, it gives CATQRQGHYEQYF.

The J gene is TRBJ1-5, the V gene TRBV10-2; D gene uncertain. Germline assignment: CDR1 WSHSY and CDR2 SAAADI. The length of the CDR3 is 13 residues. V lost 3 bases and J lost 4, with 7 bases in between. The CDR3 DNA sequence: TGCGCCAGCAGTGATCGGGTTAATCAGCCCCAGCATTTT. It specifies CASSDRVNQPQHF.

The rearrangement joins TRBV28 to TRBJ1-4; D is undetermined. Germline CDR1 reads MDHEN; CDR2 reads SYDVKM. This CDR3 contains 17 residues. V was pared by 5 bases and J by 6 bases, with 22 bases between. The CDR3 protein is CASSPPTLRHGDEKLFF. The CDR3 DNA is TGTGCCAGCAGTCCCCCGACATTACGGCATGGTGATGAAAAACTGTTTTTT.

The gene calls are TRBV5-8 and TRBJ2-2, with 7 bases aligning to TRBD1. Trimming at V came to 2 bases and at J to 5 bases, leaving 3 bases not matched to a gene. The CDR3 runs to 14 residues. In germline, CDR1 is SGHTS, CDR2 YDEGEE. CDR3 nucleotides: TGTGCCAGCAGCTTAACAGGGGCTACCGGGGAGCTGTTTTTT. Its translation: CASSLTGATGELFF.

CDR3 sequence (DNA): TGTGCCAGCAGCGCAGGGGGCGGAGGGTCCTACGAGCAGTACTTC. Translation gives CASSAGGGGSYEQYF. The V gene is TRBV7-5, the J gene TRBJ2-7; TRBD1 is the table's D call, not checked against the DNA. TRBV7-5 is a pseudogene segment. This CDR3 has 15 residues.